One sample yielded the 15 T cell receptor beta chains listed below, sequenced in a study of blood T cells in healthy people across ages. With a J-beta primer mix and a sample-barcoded 5' primer, a second PCR ran 7 to 11 cycles. One entry per CDR3 protein results from TCRdb running MiXCR on the 5' RACE reads. This sample has about 780,000 distinct CDR3 sequences; around half occur once, and the top ten carry around a sixth. The material sequenced was blood. These receptors all come from a man older than 75 in good health.

V and J are TRBV29-1 and TRBJ2-5; a weak D match, TRBD1 (5 bases). Trimming removed 6 bases at V and 2 bases at J, with 13 bases between. The germline gives CDR1 SQVTM, CDR2 ANQGSEA. CDR3 length: 13 amino acids. This CDR3 reads CSVQDKQQETQYF. The CDR3 DNA reads as TGCAGCGTCCAGGACAAGCAGCAAGAGACCCAGTACTTC.

As concerns this clonotype: A much larger clone differs by one base, so this may be a read error. This sequence joins TRBV20-1 and TRBJ2-7, with D maybe TRBD2 (6 bases). Germline V gene sequence: CDR1 DFQATT, CDR2 SNEGSKA (reference sequence). This CDR3 is 10 amino acids long. In DNA form, the CDR3 reads TGCAGTGCTAGGGACTACGGGCAGTACTTC. Its translation is CSARDYGQYF.

The V call is TRBV29-1, the J call TRBJ2-1; D might be TRBD2 (6 bases). Trimming left V 1 base short and J 4 bases short, with 11 bases between. Germline lookup yields CDR1 SQVTM and CDR2 ANQGSEA. The CDR3 is 14 residues long. The DNA for the CDR3 is TGCAGCGTTGAAGGCGGGACCCGATACAATGAGCAGTTCTTC. It codes for CSVEGGTRYNEQFF.

The rearrangement joins TRBV5-1 to TRBJ2-3; D possibly corresponds to TRBD1 (5 bases). V lost 7 bases and J lost 2, with 14 bases in between. This CDR3 is 14 amino acids long. Germline V gene sequence: CDR1 SGHRS, CDR2 YFSETQ. CDR3 region: CASGLDRPTDTQYF. The CDR3 DNA is TGCGCCAGCGGCCTTGACAGACCCACAGATACGCAGTATTTT.

CDR3 region: CAISPGQPRGDTQYF. Written as DNA, the CDR3 is TGTGCCATCAGTCCGGGACAGCCGAGGGGGGATACGCAGTATTTT. The chain combines TRBV10-3 with TRBJ2-3; 7 nucleotides agree with TRBD1. V lost 5 bases to trimming and J lost 6 bases; unmatched junction nucleotides: 11. Germline loops: CDR1 ENHRY, CDR2 SYGVKD. This CDR3 region has 15 residues.

The V call is TRBV12-3 or TRBV12-4, the J call TRBJ2-3, with D hard to call. V was pared by 5 bases and J by 3 bases, with 12 bases between. CDR3 size: 14 residues. DNA for the CDR3: TGTGCCAGCAGTGTAGTTACAGTTACAGATACGCAGTATTTT. Protein sequence: CASSVVTVTDTQYF.

The genes are TRBV12-3 or TRBV12-4 and TRBJ2-5, with D perhaps TRBD1 or TRBD2 (5 bases each). The CDR3 is 16 residues long. Trimming pared 5 bases from V and 5 bases from J, leaving 21 bases between. The CDR3, as DNA: TGTGCCAGCAGTGCCTGGGACGGTAGTTACGGGGAGACCCAGTACTTC. This translates into CASSAWDGSYGETQYF.

The chain is built from TRBV7-2 and TRBJ2-7, with no clear D. V lost 2 bases and J lost 7, with 12 bases in between. The germline V gene has CDR1 SGHTA and CDR2 FQGNSA. This CDR3 has 13 residues. CDR3 sequence reads: CASSLPEYNEQYF. The CDR3 DNA reads as TGTGCCAGCAGCTTACCCGAATACAATGAGCAGTACTTC.

In its sample, this clonotype was seen a few times. V gene TRBV27 combines with J gene TRBJ2-7; 7 nucleotides agree with TRBD2. Trimming took 6 bases from V and 0 from J; bases not matched to a gene: 11. The CDR3 length is 16 residues. The germline V gene encodes CDR1 MNHEY and CDR2 SMNVEV (reference sequence). The CDR3 nucleotides read TGTGCCAGCAGACCAAGGACTAGAAGAAGCTCCTACGAGCAGTACTTC. Protein sequence: CASRPRTRRSSYEQYF.

The chain combines TRBV20-1 with TRBJ2-5; 10 bases line up with TRBD2. J lost 2 bases, V lost 8 bases, and 5 bases had no gene match. The CDR3 sequence is 13 residues long. Germline values: CDR1 DFQATT, CDR2 SNEGSKA (reference sequence). The CDR3, as DNA: TGCAGTACAAAAGCGGGAGGGCAAGAGACCCAGTACTTC. Translated: CSTKAGGQETQYF.

The chain is built from TRBV12-3 or TRBV12-4 and TRBJ2-1; TRBD2 agrees at 9 bases. V dropped 6 bases and J dropped 9; count of bases not matched to a gene: 9. This CDR3 spans 14 amino acids. Here the CDR3 DNA reads TGTGCCAGCAGGGGAGGTAGCGGGAGAAGTGAGCAGTTCTTC. As protein: CASRGGSGRSEQFF.

The chain employs TRBV20-1 and TRBJ2-7, with D perhaps TRBD2 (5 bases). The CDR3 loop spans 13 amino acids. In germline, CDR1 is DFQATT, CDR2 SNEGSKA (reference sequence). The V end was cut by 0 bases, the J end by 7 bases, with 13 bases between. This CDR3 is CSARDPEAGEQYF. The CDR3 nucleotides are TGCAGTGCTAGAGATCCGGAGGCAGGAGAGCAGTACTTC.

The CDR3 DNA is TGCAGTGGCCGAATCGGGGAGACCCAGTACTTC. Translating it yields CSGRIGETQYF. The chain joins TRBV20-1 to TRBJ2-7; D is ambiguous. TRBJ2-5 matches the DNA end more closely, so the J call is doubtful. The germline V gene encodes CDR1 DFQATT and CDR2 SNEGSKA (reference sequence). The CDR3 totals 11 residues.

As regards this clonotype: The junction departs from the called germline gene at one end, perhaps through a read error. The chain recombines TRBV30 with TRBJ1-2; no reliable D call. The germline V gene encodes CDR1 GTSNPN and CDR2 SVGIG (reference sequence). This CDR3 spans 13 amino acids. The CDR3 spells CAGSANNDGGYTF. Written as DNA, the CDR3 is TGTGCCGGGAGTGCCAATAATGACGGTGGCTACACCTTC.

As concerns this clonotype: A much larger clone is a single base away; this may be a read error. This chain joins TRBV5-1 and TRBJ2-5; D is ambiguous. V was shortened by 3 bases and J by 11 bases, with 14 bases between the two germline ends. The length of the CDR3 is 12 residues. The germline CDR1 and CDR2 sequences are SGHRS and YFSETQ. The CDR3 is CASSSRRGEQYF. The CDR3 DNA is TGCGCCAGCAGCTCGCGACGCGGTGAGCAGTACTTC. The variable domain in full, completed from reference TRBV5-1 and TRBJ2-5, reads KAGVTQTPRYLIKTRGQQVTLSCSPISGHRSVSWYQQTPGQGLQFLFEYFSETQRNKGNFPGRFSGRQFSNSRSEMNVSTLELGDSALYLCASSSRRGEQYFGPGTRLLVL.